One sample yielded the 20 T cell receptor beta chains listed below, sequenced in a study of shared clonotypes between healthy human individuals. Clones were sequenced by immunoSEQ multiplex PCR, and TCRdb holds only the in-frame ones, with some missing. The sample yields some 240,000 clones, 65% to 70% seen once. The material sequenced was memory CD4+ T cells sorted from blood. As for subset: CD45RA-negative fraction. The receptors shown here come from a man aged 30 to 45 in good health.

The chain employs TRBV5-1 and TRBJ2-2; 7 bases match TRBD2. The V gene's germline CDR1 is SGHRS and CDR2 YFSETQ. Trimming cost V 1 base and J 6 bases; bases outside gene matches: 6. This CDR3 region has 15 residues. DNA for the CDR3: TGCGCCAGCAGCTTGTCTGCGGGAGCGGCCGGGGAGCTGTTTTTT. Its protein is CASSLSAGAAGELFF.

This sequence joins TRBV29-1 and TRBJ2-2; 10 bases are a match to TRBD2. Losses at the gene ends were 6 bases for V and 4 bases for J; bases not matched to a gene: 2. This CDR3 is built from 13 residues. Germline CDR1 is SQVTM and CDR2 is ANQGSEA. The CDR3 sequence is CSVRTSGTGELFF. The CDR3 nucleotides are TGCAGCGTCAGGACTAGCGGCACCGGGGAGCTGTTTTTT.

The chain is built from TRBV18 and TRBJ1-2, with D possibly being TRBD1 (5 bases). V was trimmed by 3 bases and J by 8 bases, leaving 22 bases between them. CDR1 KGHSH and CDR2 LQKENI come from the germline V gene. This CDR3 has 16 amino acids. The CDR3 sequence is CASSPKSQGLLQGYTF. Here the CDR3 DNA reads TGTGCCAGCTCACCTAAGAGCCAGGGATTATTGCAAGGCTACACCTTC.

The chain carries TRBV7-9 and TRBJ2-7; D call uncertain. This CDR3 spans 14 amino acids. Germline CDR1 is SEHNR and CDR2 is FQNEAQ (reference sequence). Trimming cost V 2 bases and J 2 bases, with 10 bases left between them. CDR3 sequence reads: CASSLSQATYEQYF. CDR3 in DNA: TGTGCCAGCAGCTTATCTCAGGCGACCTACGAGCAGTACTTC.

The chain links TRBV7-9 to TRBJ2-2; TRBD2 agrees at 7 bases. Germline assignment: CDR1 SEHNR and CDR2 FQNEAQ (reference sequence). This CDR3 is built from 16 residues. V lost 6 bases and J lost 2; bases outside the gene matches: 9. The CDR3 DNA reads TGTGCCAGCAGGCGATCGACTAGCAGCAACACCGGGGAGCTGTTTTTT. This codes for CASRRSTSSNTGELFF. Full variable domain (remainder filled in from reference TRBV7-9 and TRBJ2-2): DTGVSQNPRHKITKRGQNVTFRCDPISEHNRLYWYRQTLGQGPEFLTYFQNEAQLEKSRLLSDRFSAERPKGSFSTLEIQRTEQGDSAMYLCASRRSTSSNTGELFFGEGSRLTVL.

Only a few counts were recorded for this clone. The V call is TRBV18, the J call TRBJ2-3; 8 bases are shared with TRBD2. Germline assignment: CDR1 KGHSH and CDR2 LQKENI. J gave up 4 bases and V 3 bases, and 21 bases lay outside the gene matches. This CDR3 has 20 amino acids. The CDR3 here is CASSPLLRARTSPSPDTQYF. Here the CDR3 DNA reads TGTGCCAGCTCACCGCTACTGAGGGCTCGGACTAGCCCCTCGCCAGATACGCAGTATTTT.

The chain uses TRBV10-3 and TRBJ2-2, with 8 bases that match TRBD1. CDR3 length: 16 residues. CDR1 is ENHRY and CDR2 is SYGVKD in the germline V gene. Trimming removed 0 bases from V and 4 bases from J; junction bases left unmatched: 4. The CDR3 bases are TGTGCCATCAGTGAGTCCCCAGGGGGCATCACCGGGGAGCTGTTTTTT. Translation gives CAISESPGGITGELFF.

This clone was detected only a few times. This chain uses TRBV19 with TRBJ2-3, with D maybe TRBD2 (6 bases). Trimming pared 3 bases from V and 1 base from J, leaving 14 bases between. CDR3 length: 16 amino acids. Germline CDR1 and CDR2: LNHDA and SQIVND (reference sequence). CDR3 amino acids: CASSMVETGGTDTQYF. For the CDR3, the DNA is TGTGCCAGTAGTATGGTTGAGACGGGAGGCACAGATACGCAGTATTTT.

The gene calls are TRBV7-2 and TRBJ1-4; no clear D gene. The V gene lost 0 bases and the J gene lost 8 bases, with 13 bases spanning the gap. The CDR3 is 15 amino acids. Looked up from germline, CDR1 is SGHTA and CDR2 is FQGNSA. The CDR3 here is CASSLAGKVGEKLFF. In DNA form, the CDR3 reads TGTGCCAGCAGCTTAGCAGGGAAGGTTGGGGAAAAACTGTTTTTT.

The J gene is TRBJ2-6, the V gene TRBV6-5, with unresolved D. Germline CDR1 reads MNHEY; CDR2 reads SVGAGI. The CDR3 length is 13 residues. Between the trimmed V and J ends, which lost 5 bases and 5 bases, there was a span of 7 bases. DNA for the CDR3: TGTGCCAGCAGTACCTCCCGGGCCAACGTCCTGACTTTC. Its translation is CASSTSRANVLTF.

The V and J genes are TRBV6-6 and TRBJ2-7, with TRBD2 identical over 7 bases. Germline CDR1 reads MNHNY; CDR2 reads SVGAGI (reference sequence). Unmatched junction bases numbered 5, after V lost 0 bases and J lost 3 bases. The CDR3 consists of 15 residues. For the CDR3, the DNA is TGTGCCAGCAGTTACTCGTCGGGAGGACTCTACGAGCAGTACTTC. This encodes CASSYSSGGLYEQYF.

The V call is TRBV5-5, the J call TRBJ2-2, with D uncertain. Germline V gives CDR1 SGHKS, CDR2 YYEKEE (reference sequence). This CDR3 is 15 amino acids long. Trimming removed 4 bases from V and 0 bases from J, with 10 bases in between. CDR3 protein: CASSPGAANTGELFF. The CDR3 DNA is TGTGCCAGCAGCCCGGGTGCGGCGAACACCGGGGAGCTGTTTTTT.

The chain employs TRBV11-2 and TRBJ1-1; 8 bases are a match to TRBD1. V was clipped by 3 bases and J by 0 bases; unmatched bases: 12. Germline CDR1 is SGHAT and CDR2 is FQNNGV. This CDR3 contains 18 residues. CDR3 nucleotides: TGTGCCAGCAGCTTTAGACGACAGGGGTCCAGGATGAACACTGAAGCTTTCTTT. Its translation is CASSFRRQGSRMNTEAFF. The full variable domain, rest sourced from reference TRBV11-2 and TRBJ1-1, is EAGVAQSPRYKIIEKRQSVAFWCNPISGHATLYWYQQILGQGPKLLIQFQNNGVVDDSQLPKDRFSAERLKGVDSTLKIQPAKLEDSAVYLCASSFRRQGSRMNTEAFFGQGTRLTVV.

The chain combines TRBV6-1 with TRBJ1-1, with D possibly TRBD1 on 5 matching bases. The CDR3 length is 12 residues. V dropped 2 bases and J dropped 13 bases, with 14 bases sitting between them. Germline V gives CDR1 MNHNS, CDR2 SASEGT. CDR3 loop: CASSENRYSGFF. Here the CDR3 DNA reads TGTGCCAGCAGTGAAAACAGGTATAGTGGTTTCTTT.

The chain couples TRBV2 to TRBJ1-4; D remains unclear. CDR3 length: 12 residues. Trimming shortened V by 11 bases and J by 6 bases, and 13 bases separated the two germline ends. CDR1 is SNHLY, CDR2 FYNNEI, per germline. The chain's CDR3 is CALGPGDEKLFF. CDR3 nucleotides: TGTGCCCTCGGGCCGGGCGATGAAAAACTGTTTTTT.

V usage is TRBV9 and J usage is TRBJ2-7; 11 bases line up with TRBD1. Trimming took 0 bases from V and 1 from J; bases not matched to a gene: 6. Germline V gene lookup returns CDR1 SGDLS and CDR2 YYNGEE. The CDR3 contains 17 residues. CDR3 nucleotides: TGTGCCAGCAGCGTAGCTACTGGGGACAGGGGGTCCTACGAGCAGTACTTC. Protein product: CASSVATGDRGSYEQYF.

The chain uses TRBV4-1 and TRBJ2-5, with D possibly being TRBD2 (6 bases). This CDR3 is built from 15 residues. V lost 0 bases and J lost 4, with 12 bases in between. Germline CDR1 and CDR2: MGHRA and YSYEKL. CDR3 region: CASSQDPGAPETQYF. The CDR3 nucleotides read TGCGCCAGCAGCCAAGACCCGGGAGCTCCAGAGACCCAGTACTTC.

This rearrangement joins TRBV7-8 to TRBJ1-1; D ambiguous. The CDR3 runs 15 residues. The V gene lost 0 bases and the J gene lost 4 bases, with 12 bases spanning the gap. Germline V gene sequence: CDR1 SGHVS, CDR2 FQNEAQ. The CDR3 nucleotides read TGTGCCAGCAGCTTAGCGCTATTCAGGCCCACTGAAGCTTTCTTT. Protein: CASSLALFRPTEAFF.

This clone was detected only a few times. The chain couples TRBV4-1 to TRBJ2-7; 12 bases match TRBD2. CDR1 is MGHRA, CDR2 YSYEKL, per germline. Germline trimming cut 1 base from V and 7 bases from J; bases unmatched to any gene: 5. The CDR3 contains 15 residues. The CDR3 protein is CASSQVASGGGEQYF. CDR3 sequence (DNA): TGCGCCAGCAGCCAAGTCGCTAGCGGGGGGGGAGAGCAGTACTTC.

The chain is built from TRBV2 and TRBJ1-1; the D gene is possibly TRBD1 (5 bases). The length of the CDR3 is 15 residues. Germline V CDR1 and CDR2: SNHLY, FYNNEI. V was cut by 2 bases and J by 4 bases, with 14 bases left in between. The CDR3 DNA is TGTGCCAGCAGTGAAAATCCAGGGTTGGGCACTGAAGCTTTCTTT. This codes for CASSENPGLGTEAFF.